The 13 T cell receptor delta chains below all came from one sample that was sequenced in a study of Vδ1+ human thymocytes. Study-level points and caveats: Highly polyclonal TRG and TRD repertoires with Gaussian CDR3 length distributions appeared in thymus.

Extracted RNA was reverse transcribed into cDNA. Pooled V-gene forward primers with one constant-region reverse primer generated the CDR3 amplicons by multiplex PCR. TCRdb reanalyzed the multiplex PCR reads using CATT. The table records around 56,000 delta-chain clones, approximately 16% of them present only once. No cognate antigen is known for these TCRs. Sequenced sample: Vdelta1+ gamma-delta thymocytes from the thymus. Regarding subset: FACS-sorted CD3+ TCRalphabeta- TCRVdelta1+ TCRVdelta2- thymocytes. All receptors derive from a girl under three years old who had congenital heart surgery.

This clone was seen more than once but under ten times. The gene calls are TRDV1 and TRDJ1; 10 nucleotides agree with TRDD3. V gave up 6 bases and J gave up 0 bases; unmatched junction bases: 19. This CDR3 contains 20 residues. CDR1 and CDR2 (germline): TSWWSYY, QGS. This chain's CDR3 is CALGYIFVVGDTLYTDKLIF. CDR3 coding DNA: TGTGCTCTTGGATACATCTTCGTGGTGGGGGATACCCTCTACACCGATAAACTCATCTTT.

This clone was seen a handful of times. The chain employs TRDV1 and TRDJ1; 12 bases match TRDD3. The CDR3 has 19 residues. After removal of 6 bases from V and 0 bases from J, the junction contained 14 bases not matched to a gene. Germline V lookup: CDR1 TSWWSYY, CDR2 QGS. CDR3 nucleotide sequence: TGTGCTCTTGGTTGCCTACCTGGGGGATACGCACGGTACACCGATAAACTCATCTTT. The encoded protein is CALGCLPGGYARYTDKLIF.

The rearrangement links TRDV1 to TRDJ1; 7 bases are a match to TRDD3. The V and J ends lost 4 bases and 2 bases, in that order; junction bases with no gene match: 19. Germline CDR1 is TSWWSYY and CDR2 is QGS. This CDR3 comprises 19 residues. CDR3 sequence: CALGALYLYWGSPTDKLIF. CDR3 coding DNA: TGTGCTCTTGGGGCCCTCTACTTGTACTGGGGATCCCCTACCGATAAACTCATCTTT.

The chain joins TRDV1 to TRDJ1; 10 positions match TRDD3. This CDR3 spans 24 amino acids. Looked up from germline, CDR1 is TSWWSYY and CDR2 is QGS. After removal of 4 bases from V and 1 base from J, the junction contained 30 bases not matched to a gene. The CDR3 region is CALGGHISPCSTGGCFVFTDKLIF. CDR3 in DNA: TGTGCTCTTGGGGGCCACATTTCTCCATGCAGCACTGGGGGATGTTTTGTATTCACCGATAAACTCATCTTT.

A few counts support this clone. The rearrangement uses TRDV1 and TRDJ1, with TRDD3 matching 9 bases. This CDR3 has 22 residues. J lost 0 bases, V lost 0 bases, and 20 bases had no gene match. Germline CDR1 reads TSWWSYY; CDR2 reads QGS. CDR3 amino acids: CALGELPLPPGWGIEYTDKLIF. CDR3 nucleotide sequence: TGTGCTCTTGGGGAACTACCCCTTCCCCCAGGGTGGGGGATAGAGTACACCGATAAACTCATCTTT.

As for this clone: Within the sample, other DNA sequences also encode this same CDR3. The rearrangement uses TRDV1 and TRDJ1, with 11 bases identical to TRDD3. The V and J ends lost 9 bases and 4 bases, in that order; junction bases with no gene match: 19. The CDR3 sequence is 18 residues long. In germline, CDR1 is TSWWSYY, CDR2 QGS. CDR3 DNA sequence: TGTGCTCTGACCCCTCTGGGGGATACTAGGTGGGGTGGCGATAAACTCATCTTT. It yields the protein CALTPLGDTRWGGDKLIF.

V is TRDV1 and J is TRDJ1; no definite D call. This CDR3 contains 19 residues. From germline, CDR1 is TSWWSYY and CDR2 QGS. V lost 0 bases, J lost 3 bases, and 23 bases lay in between. This CDR3 reads CALGELEATSLSGPDKLIF. CDR3 in DNA: TGTGCTCTTGGGGAACTAGAAGCCACATCTTTGTCGGGGCCCGATAAACTCATCTTT.

This clone was detected a few times. V and J are TRDV1 and TRDJ1, with 13 nucleotides matching TRDD3. Germline lookup yields CDR1 TSWWSYY and CDR2 QGS. The CDR3 sequence is 23 residues long. Unmatched junction bases numbered 25, after V lost 3 bases and J lost 3 bases. CDR3 DNA: TGTGCTCTTGGGGATCCACTAAACACGTCCGGAATTACTGGGGGATACGGGGCCGATAAACTCATCTTT. It yields the protein CALGDPLNTSGITGGYGADKLIF.

The J gene is TRDJ1, the V gene TRDV1; D is undetermined. The V gene's germline CDR1 is TSWWSYY and CDR2 QGS. V shed 0 bases and J shed 5 bases, with 7 bases lying between them. CDR3 size: 13 residues. The CDR3, as DNA: TGTGCTCTTGGGGAACTAGCGTCTGATAAACTCATCTTT. Its protein is CALGELASDKLIF.

This clone was counted between two and nine times. The chain recombines TRDV1 with TRDJ1, with 10 nucleotides matching TRDD3. The germline V gene encodes CDR1 TSWWSYY and CDR2 QGS. This CDR3 comprises 18 residues. V dropped 3 bases and J dropped 1; count of bases not matched to a gene: 11. The CDR3 protein is CALGDPGILGDPTDKLIF. The CDR3 DNA reads as TGTGCTCTTGGGGATCCAGGGATACTGGGGGATCCCACCGATAAACTCATCTTT.

This clone was counted only a few times. The V gene is TRDV1, the J gene TRDJ1, with D possibly matching TRDD3 (5 bases). Trimming took off 0 bases at V and 6 bases at J, with 20 bases between the two ends. The CDR3 extends over 17 amino acids. Germline V lookup: CDR1 TSWWSYY, CDR2 QGS. The CDR3 nucleotides are TGTGCTCTTGGGGAACTAAAAGTCGATAAGGTGGGGTATAAACTCATCTTT. Translating gives CALGELKVDKVGYKLIF.

This clone has just one count. The chain has TRDV1 and TRDJ2; TRDD3 matches at 9 bases. Germline CDR1 is TSWWSYY and CDR2 is QGS. Trimming cost V 3 bases and J 4 bases; bases outside gene matches: 15. The CDR3 spans 19 residues. In nucleotides, the CDR3 is TGTGCTCTTGGGGAGGGAACTGCCGGGTGGGGGATAGGGACAGCACAACTCTTCTTT. It translates to CALGEGTAGWGIGTAQLFF.

This clone was counted ten times or more. The V gene is TRDV2, the J gene TRDJ3, with 9 bases aligning to TRDD3. Germline values: CDR1 GEAIGNYY, CDR2 EKD. With V trimmed by 0 bases and J by 0 bases, 17 bases remained unmatched. This CDR3 spans 23 amino acids. As DNA, the CDR3 is TGTGCCTGTGACACCGAACAAGTACTGGGGGAAACCATTAGCTCCTGGGACACCCGACAGATGTTTTTC. Its translation: CACDTEQVLGETISSWDTRQMFF.